Listed below are T cell receptor beta chains from one sample, sequenced in a study of shared clonotypes between healthy human individuals. Here immunoSEQ multiplex PCR was the method, and the copy in TCRdb shows in-frame clones only, minus some. The data contain some 1.5 million clones, about 96% of them singletons. The sample consisted of naive CD4+ T cells sorted from blood. The receptors here all came from a man aged 25 to 40 in good health. The CDR3 runs from the conserved cysteine through the conserved F or W. The D gene is left open where the match is weak. Part of the rows lack a size; the others show once, few, many or a class for expanded clones.

TRBV7-9,TRBJ2-3,NA,NA,TGTGCCAGCAGCTTAGGGAGGGGGGATACGCAGTATTTT,CASSLGRGDTQYF
TRBV19,TRBJ2-2,NA,NA,TGTGCCAGTAGTATCCCGCGCAGGGCGACCGGGGAGCTGTTTTTT,CASSIPRRATGELFF
TRBV5-1,TRBJ2-3,NA,NA,TGCGCCAGCAGCTTGGCCCTTTTGGTCCCAGATACGCAGTATTTT,CASSLALLVPDTQYF
TRBV11-2,TRBJ2-4,NA,NA,TGTGCCAGCAGCCCCCGGAAGGGGGGGAGGGAAGGGTCGGTTCAGTACTTC,CASSPRKGGREGSVQYF
TRBV5-1,TRBJ2-7,NA,NA,TGCGCCAGCAGCCCGACGGGCCCCTACGAGCAGTACTTC,CASSPTGPYEQYF
TRBV4-2,TRBJ2-7,NA,NA,TGTGCCAGCAGCCAAGATATGGGCTACGAGCAGTACTTC,CASSQDMGYEQYF
TRBV7-2,TRBJ2-7,few,NA,TGTGCCAGCAGTCCGCTGGCGGGCGAGCAGTACTTC,CASSPLAGEQYF
TRBV6-5,TRBJ2-7,NA,TRBD1,TGTGCCAGCGGTCCGCGGGGGGACAGGGGAAACGAGCAGTACTTC,CASGPRGDRGNEQYF
TRBV10-3,TRBJ1-1,NA,NA,TGTGCCATCAGTGAGAAGGGCTCGTTGAACACTGAAGCTTTCTTT,CAISEKGSLNTEAFF
TRBV6-1,TRBJ2-7,NA,NA,TGTGCCAGCAGTGAAGCGACAGACGAGCAGTACTTC,CASSEATDEQYF
TRBV29-1,TRBJ2-5,once,NA,TGCAGCGTAGGGGGAGGGGAAGAGACCCAGTACTTC,CSVGGGEETQYF
TRBV15,TRBJ2-6,NA,NA,TGTGCCACCAGCAGAGAGGGCCCCGGGGCCAACGTCCTGACTTTC,CATSREGPGANVLTF
TRBV29-1,TRBJ2-4,NA,NA,TGCAGCGTTACCATAGCCAAAAACATTCAGTACTTC,CSVTIAKNIQYF
TRBV25-1,TRBJ1-3,NA,NA,TGTGCCAGCAGTGATCCAGGGAAGCTTCGAAACACCATATATTTT,CASSDPGKLRNTIYF
TRBV10-2,TRBJ2-7,NA,NA,TGCGCCAGCAGTGGGGAGGGGGGGCTCGCCTACGAGCAGTACTTC,CASSGEGGLAYEQYF
TRBV27,TRBJ2-1,NA,TRBD2,TGTGCCAGCATATGGACTAGCGGAGGCTACAATGAGCAGTTCTTC,CASIWTSGGYNEQFF
TRBV5-8,TRBJ2-5,NA,NA,TGTGCCAGCAGCGTCAGGGGCCAAGAGACCCAGTACTTC,CASSVRGQETQYF
TRBV10-3,TRBJ1-2,few,NA,TGTGCCATCAGTGAGAACAGGGATTATGGCTACACCTTC,CAISENRDYGYTF
TRBV2,TRBJ2-3,NA,NA,TGTGCCAGCAGTCTCGTGCTCACAGATACGCAGTATTTT,CASSLVLTDTQYF
TRBV27,TRBJ1-4,NA,NA,TGTGCCAGCAGCCAAGGAGGGGTACTGTTTTTT,CASSQGGVLFF
TRBV7-3,TRBJ2-7,once,TRBD2,TGTGCCAGCAGCTTAGAACTAGCGGGAGTCTACGAGCAGTACTTC,CASSLELAGVYEQYF
TRBV27,TRBJ2-7,NA,NA,TGTGCCAGCAGACCGACTAGAGGCGAGCAGTACTTC,CASRPTRGEQYF
TRBV28,TRBJ2-2,NA,TRBD1,TGTGCCAGCATCCAAACAGGGGATCCTTCCGGGGAGCTGTTTTTT,CASIQTGDPSGELFF
TRBV5-4,TRBJ1-3,once,NA,TGTGCCAGCAGCTTGGCCTTTGGAAACACCATATATTTT,CASSLAFGNTIYF
TRBV19,TRBJ2-1,NA,NA,TGTGCCAGTAGTATAGATCTAGATAGCGGCAATGAGCAGTTCTTC,CASSIDLDSGNEQFF
TRBV5-8,TRBJ2-3,NA,TRBD1,TGTGCCAGCAGCTTAACAGGGGTTATAGCAGATACGCAGTATTTT,CASSLTGVIADTQYF
TRBV5-1,TRBJ2-6,NA,NA,TGCGCCAGCAGCCAGCTAAGGGTGTCTGGGGCCAACGTCCTGACTTTC,CASSQLRVSGANVLTF
TRBV28,TRBJ2-7,NA,TRBD1,TGTGCCAGCAGATTTTCCGGGACAGGCTACGAGCAGTACTTC,CASRFSGTGYEQYF
TRBV5-1,TRBJ2-7,NA,NA,TGCGCCAGCAGCTTGGAAGGCGGCTATCTCATCGAGCAGTACTTC,CASSLEGGYLIEQYF
TRBV6-1,TRBJ2-1,NA,NA,TGTGCCAGCACCCTGGTGGATGAGCAGTTCTTC,CASTLVDEQFF
TRBV15,TRBJ2-7,NA,NA,TGTGCCACCAGCATAAGCGGCGGGACCTACGAGCAGTACTTC,CATSISGGTYEQYF
TRBV7-7,TRBJ2-2,NA,TRBD2,TGTGCTAGCAGCTCCACCCCTGGGGGGGACACCGGGGAGCTGTTTTTT,CASSSTPGGDTGELFF
TRBV9,TRBJ2-3,NA,TRBD2,TGTGCCAGCAGCTCCACCGGGACTAGCGCTACAGATACGCAGTATTTT,CASSSTGTSATDTQYF
TRBV15,TRBJ1-2,NA,NA,TGTGCCACCAGCAGAGACGGGACGTTCACCTTC,CATSRDGTFTF
TRBV7-9,TRBJ2-1,NA,NA,TGTGCCAGCAGCTTAGTGGTTTTTGAGCAGTTCTTC,CASSLVVFEQFF
TRBV7-9,TRBJ1-1,NA,NA,TGTGCCAGCAGCTTAGTTGGGGCCCACACTGAAGCTTTCTTT,CASSLVGAHTEAFF
TRBV7-8,TRBJ2-2,NA,TRBD2,TGTGCCAGCAGCCGGACTAGCGGGAGGATCCGGCTCACCGGGGAGCTGTTTTTT,CASSRTSGRIRLTGELFF
TRBV9,TRBJ2-2,once,NA,TGTGCCAGCAGCGTGAGCGGTAACGGGGAGCTGTTTTTT,CASSVSGNGELFF
TRBV7-2,TRBJ2-7,NA,NA,TGTGCCAGCAGCTTAGGACCCCCCAACGAGCAGTACTTC,CASSLGPPNEQYF
TRBV5-6,TRBJ1-2,NA,NA,TGTGCCAGCAGCTGGGAGTTTGAGTACACCTTC,CASSWEFEYTF
TRBV10-3,TRBJ1-2,once,NA,TGTGCCATCAGTGAACAGGGCTCTACCTATGGCTACACCTTC,CAISEQGSTYGYTF
TRBV28,TRBJ2-2,NA,TRBD1,TGTGCCAGCACCGACAGGGGGCGTGGAACCGGGGAGCTGTTTTTT,CASTDRGRGTGELFF
TRBV5-1,TRBJ2-1,NA,NA,TGCGCCAGCAGCTTGGAGGTCTCTTCCTACAATGAGCAGTTCTTC,CASSLEVSSYNEQFF
TRBV7-2,TRBJ2-2,NA,TRBD2,TGTGCCAGCAGCTTAGTAGTACTAGCGGGATCCTTCACCGGGGAGCTGTTTTTT,CASSLVVLAGSFTGELFF
TRBV4-1,TRBJ2-2,few,NA,TGCGCCAGCAGCCAAGAGGTCGGGGAGCTGTTTTTT,CASSQEVGELFF
TRBV14,TRBJ2-7,NA,TRBD2,TGTGCCAGCAGCCAAGAACCCCGACTAGCGGGAGTATTGCCTGCGGACGAGCAGTACTTC,CASSQEPRLAGVLPADEQYF
TRBV5-1,TRBJ1-1,NA,NA,TGCGCCAGCAGCTTGGTCTCGGGGACGGGGAACACTGAAGCTTTCTTT,CASSLVSGTGNTEAFF
TRBV6-1,TRBJ1-2,once,NA,TGTGCCAGCAATGGGGACTCCTATGGCTACACCTTC,CASNGDSYGYTF
TRBV28,TRBJ2-3,NA,NA,TGTGCCACCAAGGAGTCCCGAGGGTATAGCACAGATACGCAGTATTTT,CATKESRGYSTDTQYF
TRBV5-1,TRBJ2-5,NA,NA,TGCGCCAGCAGCTTCTCTTTCAGCGGGCCTGGAGAGACCCAGTACTTC,CASSFSFSGPGETQYF
TRBV28,TRBJ2-5,NA,NA,TGTGCCAGCAGGACAACCGGGGACCCCCGCTACCAAGAGACCCAGTACTTC,CASRTTGDPRYQETQYF
TRBV27,TRBJ1-1,NA,NA,TGTGCCAGCAGCAGCCATGGGGCAGGGCGGACTGAAGCTTTCTTT,CASSSHGAGRTEAFF
TRBV6-1,TRBJ2-7,NA,NA,TGTGCCAGCAGTGCGACCAGGCAAACCTACGAGCAGTACTTC,CASSATRQTYEQYF
TRBV28,TRBJ1-2,NA,NA,TGTGCCAGCAGTTTAGACCCGACACGAGGCCAGCTCTTC,CASSLDPTRGQLF
TRBV27,TRBJ1-2,NA,TRBD1,TGTGCCAGCAGAATGACAGGGGGCGCGGGTGGCTACACCTTC,CASRMTGGAGGYTF
TRBV5-5,TRBJ1-2,NA,NA,TGTGCCAGCAGCCTTCAAGGGGCTAACTATGGCTACACCTTC,CASSLQGANYGYTF
TRBV7-2,TRBJ1-1,NA,NA,TGTGCCAGCAGCCCTTGGGGGACTTCGGGGCAAGCTTTCTTT,CASSPWGTSGQAFF